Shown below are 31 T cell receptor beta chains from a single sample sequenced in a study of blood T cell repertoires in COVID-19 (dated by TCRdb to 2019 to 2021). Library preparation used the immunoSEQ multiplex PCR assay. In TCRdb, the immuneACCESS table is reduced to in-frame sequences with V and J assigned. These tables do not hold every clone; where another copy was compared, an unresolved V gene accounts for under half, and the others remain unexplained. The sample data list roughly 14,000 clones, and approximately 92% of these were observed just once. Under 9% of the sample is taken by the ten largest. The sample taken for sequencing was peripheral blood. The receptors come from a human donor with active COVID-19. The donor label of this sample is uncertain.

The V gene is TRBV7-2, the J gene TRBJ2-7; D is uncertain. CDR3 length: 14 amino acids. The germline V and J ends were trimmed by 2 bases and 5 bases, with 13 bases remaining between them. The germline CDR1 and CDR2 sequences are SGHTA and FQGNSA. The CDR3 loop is CASSLLGRFNEQYF. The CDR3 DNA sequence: TGTGCCAGCAGCTTACTCGGCAGGTTCAACGAGCAGTACTTC.

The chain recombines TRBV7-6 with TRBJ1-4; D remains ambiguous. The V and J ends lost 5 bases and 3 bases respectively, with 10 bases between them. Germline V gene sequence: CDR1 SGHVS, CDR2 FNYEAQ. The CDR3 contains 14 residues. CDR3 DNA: TGTGCCAGCAGCCCGGGGATGGCTAATGAAAAACTGTTTTTT. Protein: CASSPGMANEKLFF.

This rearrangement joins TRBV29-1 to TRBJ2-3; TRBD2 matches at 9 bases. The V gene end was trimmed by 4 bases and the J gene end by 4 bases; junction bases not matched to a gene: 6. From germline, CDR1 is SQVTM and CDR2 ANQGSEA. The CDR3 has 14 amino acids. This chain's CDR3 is CSVVGGRAADTQYF. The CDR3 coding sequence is TGCAGCGTTGTAGGCGGGAGGGCCGCAGATACGCAGTATTTT.

The DNA for the CDR3 is TGTGCCAGCAGCTTAGCCGGGACAGGGGGCAGGGATGAGCAGTTCTTC. It translates to CASSLAGTGGRDEQFF. The V and J genes are TRBV7-2 and TRBJ2-1; 12 nucleotides match TRBD1. The CDR3 loop spans 16 amino acids. CDR1 is SGHTA, CDR2 FQGNSA, per germline. Trimming cost V 0 bases and J 8 bases; bases outside gene matches: 5.

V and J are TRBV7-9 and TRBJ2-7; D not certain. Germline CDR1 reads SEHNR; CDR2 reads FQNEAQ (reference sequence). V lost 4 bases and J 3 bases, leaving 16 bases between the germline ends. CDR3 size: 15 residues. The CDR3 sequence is CASSSPPRQIYEQYF. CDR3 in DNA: TGTGCCAGCAGCTCCCCCCCTAGGCAGATCTACGAGCAGTACTTC.

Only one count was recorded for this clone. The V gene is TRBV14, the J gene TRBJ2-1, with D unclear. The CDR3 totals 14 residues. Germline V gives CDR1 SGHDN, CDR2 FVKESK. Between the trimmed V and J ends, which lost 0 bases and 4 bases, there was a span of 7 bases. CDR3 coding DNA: TGTGCCAGCAGCCAAGATCGCCAGTACAATGAGCAGTTCTTC. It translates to CASSQDRQYNEQFF.

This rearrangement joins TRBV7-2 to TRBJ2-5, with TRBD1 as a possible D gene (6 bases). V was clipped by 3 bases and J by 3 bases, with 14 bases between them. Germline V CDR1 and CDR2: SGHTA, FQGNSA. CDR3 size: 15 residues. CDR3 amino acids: CASSLRFRGEETQYF. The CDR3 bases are TGTGCCAGCAGCTTGAGGTTCAGGGGAGAAGAGACCCAGTACTTC.

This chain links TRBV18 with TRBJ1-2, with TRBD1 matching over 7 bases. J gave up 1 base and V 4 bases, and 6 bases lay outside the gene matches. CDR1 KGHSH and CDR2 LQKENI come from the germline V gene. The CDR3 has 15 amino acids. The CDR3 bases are TGTGCCAGCTCACTACAGGGACAGTTTAACTATGGCTACACCTTC. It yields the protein CASSLQGQFNYGYTF.

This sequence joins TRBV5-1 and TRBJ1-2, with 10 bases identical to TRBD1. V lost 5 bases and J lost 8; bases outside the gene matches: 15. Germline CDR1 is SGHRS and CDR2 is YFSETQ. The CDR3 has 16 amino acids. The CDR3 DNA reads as TGCGCCAGCAGATTAGAGCCTCGACAGGGGGCTTGGGGCTACACCTTC. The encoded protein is CASRLEPRQGAWGYTF.

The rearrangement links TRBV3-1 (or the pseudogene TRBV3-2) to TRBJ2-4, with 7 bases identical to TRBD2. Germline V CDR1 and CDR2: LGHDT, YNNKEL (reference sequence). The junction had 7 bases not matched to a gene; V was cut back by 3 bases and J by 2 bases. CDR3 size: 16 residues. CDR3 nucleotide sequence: TGTGCCAGCAGCCATAGGGCGGGAGACCCCAAAAACATTCAGTACTTC. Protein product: CASSHRAGDPKNIQYF.

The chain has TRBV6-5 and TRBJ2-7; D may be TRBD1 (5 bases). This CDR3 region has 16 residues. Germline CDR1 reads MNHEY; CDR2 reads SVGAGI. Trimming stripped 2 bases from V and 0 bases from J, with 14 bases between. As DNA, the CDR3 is TGTGCCAGCAGTTACCCGGACATCTCCTTCTCCTACGAGCAGTACTTC. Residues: CASSYPDISFSYEQYF.

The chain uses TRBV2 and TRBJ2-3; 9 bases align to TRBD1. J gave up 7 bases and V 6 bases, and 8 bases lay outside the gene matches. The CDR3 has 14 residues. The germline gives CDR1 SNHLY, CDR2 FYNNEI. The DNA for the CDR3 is TGTGCCAGCAGGGGGACAGGGCATTCAAATACGCAGTATTTT. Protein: CASRGTGHSNTQYF.

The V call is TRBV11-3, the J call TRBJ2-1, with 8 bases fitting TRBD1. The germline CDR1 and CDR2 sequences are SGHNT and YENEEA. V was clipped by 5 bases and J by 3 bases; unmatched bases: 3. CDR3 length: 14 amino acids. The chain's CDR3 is CASSAGQGYNEQFF. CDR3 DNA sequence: TGTGCCAGCAGCGCTGGACAGGGCTACAATGAGCAGTTCTTC.

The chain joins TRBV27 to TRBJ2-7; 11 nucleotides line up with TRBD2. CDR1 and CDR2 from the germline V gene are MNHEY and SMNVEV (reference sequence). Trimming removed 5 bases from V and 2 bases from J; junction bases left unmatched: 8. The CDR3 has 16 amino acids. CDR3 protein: CASSTLLAGATYEQYF. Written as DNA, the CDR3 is TGTGCCAGCAGTACTCTACTAGCGGGAGCTACCTACGAGCAGTACTTC.

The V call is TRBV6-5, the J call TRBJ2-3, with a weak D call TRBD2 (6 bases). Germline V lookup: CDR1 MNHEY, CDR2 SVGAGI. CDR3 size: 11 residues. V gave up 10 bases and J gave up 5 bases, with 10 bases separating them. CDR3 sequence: CATREVDTQYF. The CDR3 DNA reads TGTGCCACAAGGGAGGTAGATACGCAGTATTTT.

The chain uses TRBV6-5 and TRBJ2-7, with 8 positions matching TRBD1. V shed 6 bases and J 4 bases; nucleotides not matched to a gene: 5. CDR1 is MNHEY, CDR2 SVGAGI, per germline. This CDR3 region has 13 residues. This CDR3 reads CASRRQGRYEQYF. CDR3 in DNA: TGTGCCAGCAGAAGACAGGGGAGGTACGAGCAGTACTTC.

The chain's CDR3 is CASSVGQGANTEAFF. Written as DNA, the CDR3 is TGTGCCAGCAGCGTCGGACAGGGGGCGAACACTGAAGCTTTCTTT. This rearrangement joins TRBV7-9 to TRBJ1-1, with 11 nucleotides matching TRBD1. The CDR3 has 15 residues. V lost 5 bases, J lost 1 base, and 3 bases stayed unmatched. The germline V gene encodes CDR1 SEHNR and CDR2 FQNEAQ (reference sequence).

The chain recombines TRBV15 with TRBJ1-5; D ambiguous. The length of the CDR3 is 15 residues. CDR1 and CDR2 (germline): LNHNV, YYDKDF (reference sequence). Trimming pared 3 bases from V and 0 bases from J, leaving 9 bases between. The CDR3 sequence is CATSSMAGSNQPQHF. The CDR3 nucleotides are TGTGCCACCAGCAGTATGGCAGGTAGCAATCAGCCCCAGCATTTT. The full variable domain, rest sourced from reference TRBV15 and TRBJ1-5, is DAMVIQNPRYQVTQFGKPVTLSCSQTLNHNVMYWYQQKSSQAPKLLFHYYDKDFNNEADTPDNFQSRRPNTSFCFLDIRSPGLGDTAMYLCATSSMAGSNQPQHFGDGTRLSIL.

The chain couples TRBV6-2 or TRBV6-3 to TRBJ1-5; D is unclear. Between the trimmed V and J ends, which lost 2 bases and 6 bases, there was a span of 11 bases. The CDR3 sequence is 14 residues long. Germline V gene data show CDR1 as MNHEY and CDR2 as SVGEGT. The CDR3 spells CASSYGRATQPQHF. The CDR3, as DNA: TGTGCCAGCAGTTACGGGCGAGCTACTCAGCCCCAGCATTTT.

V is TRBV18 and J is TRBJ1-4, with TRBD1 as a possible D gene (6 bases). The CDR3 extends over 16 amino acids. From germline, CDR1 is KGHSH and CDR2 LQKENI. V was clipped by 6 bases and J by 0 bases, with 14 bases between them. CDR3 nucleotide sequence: TGTGCCAGCTCCCAAGGACAGATTGCAACTAATGAAAAACTGTTTTTT. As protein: CASSQGQIATNEKLFF.

This chain's CDR3 is CASSISGNTEAFF. DNA of the CDR3: TGTGCCAGCAGTATAAGCGGAAACACTGAAGCTTTCTTT. This chain links TRBV2 with TRBJ1-1, with D unresolved. CDR3 length: 13 amino acids. The V gene's germline CDR1 is SNHLY and CDR2 FYNNEI. V lost 5 bases and J lost 2, with 9 bases in between.

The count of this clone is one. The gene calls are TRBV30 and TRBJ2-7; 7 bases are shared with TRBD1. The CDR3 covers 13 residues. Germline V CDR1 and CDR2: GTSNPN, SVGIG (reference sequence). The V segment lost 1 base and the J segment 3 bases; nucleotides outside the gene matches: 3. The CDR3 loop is CAWSGDSFYEQYF. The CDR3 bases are TGTGCCTGGAGTGGGGACAGTTTCTACGAGCAGTACTTC.

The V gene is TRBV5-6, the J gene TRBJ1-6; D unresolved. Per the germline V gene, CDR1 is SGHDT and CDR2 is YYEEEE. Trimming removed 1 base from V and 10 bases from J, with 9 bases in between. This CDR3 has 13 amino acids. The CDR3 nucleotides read TGTGCCAGCAGCTTGCGGGAATGGTCACCCCTCCACTTT. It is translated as CASSLREWSPLHF.

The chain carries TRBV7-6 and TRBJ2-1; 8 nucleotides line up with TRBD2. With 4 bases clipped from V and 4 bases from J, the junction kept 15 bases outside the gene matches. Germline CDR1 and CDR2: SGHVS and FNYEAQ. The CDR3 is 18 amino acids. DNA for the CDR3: TGTGCCAGCAGCTCGGGACTAGTGCGGGGTCGCCGTTACAATGAGCAGTTCTTC. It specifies CASSSGLVRGRRYNEQFF. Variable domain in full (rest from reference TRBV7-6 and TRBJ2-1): GAGVSQSPRYKVTKRGQDVALRCDPISGHVSLYWYRQALGQGPEFLTYFNYEAQQDKSGLPNDRFSAERPEGSISTLTIQRTEQRDSAMYRCASSSGLVRGRRYNEQFFGPGTRLTVL.

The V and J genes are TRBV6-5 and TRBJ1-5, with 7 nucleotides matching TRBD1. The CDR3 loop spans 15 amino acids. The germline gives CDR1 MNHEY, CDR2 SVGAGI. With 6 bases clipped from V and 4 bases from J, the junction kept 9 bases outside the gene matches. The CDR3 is CASSAGQVRNQPQHF. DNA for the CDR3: TGTGCCAGCAGCGCTGGACAGGTACGGAATCAGCCCCAGCATTTT.

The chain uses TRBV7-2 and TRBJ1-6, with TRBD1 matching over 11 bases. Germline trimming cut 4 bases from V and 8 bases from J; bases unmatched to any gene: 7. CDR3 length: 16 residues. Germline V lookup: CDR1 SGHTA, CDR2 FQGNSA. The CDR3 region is CASSSGQGAVYSPLHF. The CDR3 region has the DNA TGTGCCAGCAGCTCTGGACAGGGGGCTGTGTATTCACCCCTCCACTTT.

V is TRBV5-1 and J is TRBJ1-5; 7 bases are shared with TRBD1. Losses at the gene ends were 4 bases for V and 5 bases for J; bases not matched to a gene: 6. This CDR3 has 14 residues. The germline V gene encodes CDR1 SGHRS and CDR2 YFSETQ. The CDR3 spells CASSPGQDHQPQHF. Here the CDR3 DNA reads TGCGCCAGCAGCCCCGGACAGGATCATCAGCCCCAGCATTTT.

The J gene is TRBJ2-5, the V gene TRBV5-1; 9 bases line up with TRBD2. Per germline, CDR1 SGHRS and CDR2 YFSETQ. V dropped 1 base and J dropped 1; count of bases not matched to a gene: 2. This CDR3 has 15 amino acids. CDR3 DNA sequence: TGCGCCAGCAGCTTGTTAGCGGGGGCCCAAGAGACCCAGTACTTC. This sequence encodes CASSLLAGAQETQYF.

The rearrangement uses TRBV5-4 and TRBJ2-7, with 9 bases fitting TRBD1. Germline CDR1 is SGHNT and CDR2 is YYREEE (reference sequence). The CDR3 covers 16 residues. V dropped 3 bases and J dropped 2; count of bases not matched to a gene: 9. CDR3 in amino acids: CASSSYRRQGAYEQYF. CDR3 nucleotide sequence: TGTGCCAGCAGCTCATACCGGAGACAGGGGGCCTACGAGCAGTACTTC.

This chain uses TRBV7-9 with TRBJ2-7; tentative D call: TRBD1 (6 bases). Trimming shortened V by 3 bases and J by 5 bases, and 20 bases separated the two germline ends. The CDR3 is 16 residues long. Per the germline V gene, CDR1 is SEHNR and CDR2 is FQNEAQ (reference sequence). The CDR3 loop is CASSFELGAGVHEQYF. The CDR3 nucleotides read TGTGCCAGCAGCTTTGAATTGGGAGCAGGGGTCCACGAGCAGTACTTC.

CDR3 DNA sequence: TGTGCCAGCAGTTTCTGGCAGGGTCGCGAGACCCAGTACTTC. It specifies CASSFWQGRETQYF. The chain has TRBV28 and TRBJ2-5, with D perhaps matching TRBD1 (5 bases). The CDR3 sequence is 14 residues long. Germline CDR1 reads MDHEN; CDR2 reads SYDVKM. Trimming removed 3 bases at V and 5 bases at J, with 13 bases between.